This is a list of T cell receptor beta chains from one sample in a study of cytotoxic CD8 clonotypes in ibrutinib-treated CLL. Assay used: immunoSEQ multiplex PCR; TCRdb lists only in-frame clones, some missing. Here the sample spans some 140,000 clones, approximately 90% being singletons. The material sequenced was PBMCs, taken after 12 months of ibrutinib treatment. The receptors here all came from a human donor with chronic lymphocytic leukemia. CDR3s include the opening cysteine and the closing phenylalanine or tryptophan. The D gene is left open where the match is weak. Clone size is given for some rows only: seen once, a few or many times, or a class if the clone is expanded.

V: TRBV19; J: TRBJ2-1; size: -; D: -; CDR3: CASSLGDPWIYEQFF; DNA: TGTGCCAGTAGCCTAGGGGACCCCTGGATCTATGAGCAGTTCTTC
V: TRBV20-1; J: TRBJ2-5; size: once; D: -; CDR3: CSARGQETQYF; DNA: TGCAGTGCTAGGGGACAAGAGACCCAGTACTTC
V: TRBV10-2; J: TRBJ2-7; size: once; D: -; CDR3: CASSAGLSYEQYF; DNA: TGCGCCAGCAGTGCAGGACTTTCCTACGAGCAGTACTTC
V: TRBV11-2; J: TRBJ2-7; size: -; D: -; CDR3: CASSSITGQYF; DNA: TGTGCCAGCAGCTCCATCACCGGGCAGTACTTC
V: TRBV7-9; J: TRBJ2-3; size: -; D: -; CDR3: CASSSLHGQYF; DNA: TGTGCCAGCAGCTCCCTACATGGGCAGTATTTT
V: TRBV10-3; J: TRBJ2-5; size: -; D: -; CDR3: CAISDGRGGTQYF; DNA: TGTGCCATCAGTGACGGGCGCGGTGGGACCCAGTACTTC
V: TRBV15; J: TRBJ1-4; size: -; D: TRBD1; CDR3: CATSSGTGNEKLFF; DNA: TGTGCCACCAGCAGCGGGACAGGAAATGAAAAACTGTTTTTT
V: TRBV5-8; J: TRBJ2-2; size: -; D: -; CDR3: CAGRDNTGELFF; DNA: TGTGCCGGCCGGGACAACACCGGGGAGCTGTTTTTT
V: TRBV6-1; J: TRBJ2-7; size: once; D: TRBD1; CDR3: CASSPLAGGEYEQYF; DNA: TGTGCCAGCAGCCCTCTGGCAGGGGGCGAGTACGAGCAGTACTTC
V: TRBV29-1; J: TRBJ2-6; size: -; D: -; CDR3: CNVDGDGANVLTF; DNA: TGCAACGTTGACGGGGATGGGGCCAACGTCCTGACTTTC
V: TRBV10-3; J: TRBJ2-7; size: -; D: -; CDR3: CAISPDTSYEQYF; DNA: TGTGCCATCAGTCCCGACACCAGCTACGAGCAGTACTTC
V: TRBV19; J: TRBJ1-3; size: -; D: TRBD1; CDR3: CASTRTGGNTIYF; DNA: TGTGCCAGTACCAGGACAGGAGGAAACACCATATATTTT
V: TRBV28; J: TRBJ1-1; size: -; D: -; CDR3: CASSPTGSRLEAFF; DNA: TGTGCCAGCAGCCCAACAGGGTCCCGACTTGAAGCTTTCTTT
V: TRBV2; J: TRBJ2-7; size: -; D: TRBD2; CDR3: CASSATSGTYEQYF; DNA: TGTGCCAGCAGTGCGACTAGCGGGACCTACGAGCAGTACTTC
V: TRBV30; J: TRBJ2-1; size: once; D: -; CDR3: CAWGGIWEQFF; DNA: TGTGCCTGGGGGGGGATCTGGGAGCAGTTCTTC
V: TRBV7-2; J: TRBJ1-4; size: -; D: -; CDR3: CASSPLGRKRGEKLFF; DNA: TGTGCCAGCAGCCCATTAGGACGTAAGAGGGGTGAAAAACTGTTTTTT
V: TRBV10-2; J: TRBJ2-5; size: -; D: TRBD2; CDR3: CASRGLVWSQETQYF; DNA: TGCGCCAGCAGGGGACTAGTTTGGTCCCAAGAGACCCAGTACTTC
V: TRBV28; J: TRBJ1-4; size: -; D: TRBD1; CDR3: CASTEGVRGREKLFF; DNA: TGTGCCAGCACGGAGGGGGTCAGGGGGCGTGAAAAACTGTTTTTT
V: TRBV7-7; J: TRBJ2-1; size: -; D: -; CDR3: CASSPSAGDYNEQFF; DNA: TGTGCTAGCAGCCCCTCAGCAGGGGACTACAATGAGCAGTTCTTC